Sequencing of this T cell receptor beta chain was carried out in a study of blood T cell repertoires in COVID-19. Study background: Both acute and convalescent COVID-19 samples were obtained from the United States, Italy and Spain. T cells, B-cell-depleted T cells, or PBMCs supplied cDNA or gDNA.

This clone showed up just a few times. In the source study's methods: Reference gene primer amplification yielded estimated nucleated cell counts. Measured with immunoSEQ multiplex PCR; TCRdb has only the in-frame clones, and not every one. That table furnishes V, J and clone size, whereas the DNA furnished D and trimming. The sample lists approximately 380,000 clones; 85% were seen once. With 1 base removed from V and 9 bases from J, the gap between germline ends came to 13 bases. Germline V gives CDR1 SNHLY, CDR2 FYNNEI. This CDR3 comprises 15 residues. What was sequenced was peripheral blood. The TCR comes from a woman under 30 with acute or convalescent COVID-19. The chain uses TRBV2 and TRBJ1-6, with no clear D. This CDR3 is CASSEEAGASSPLHF. CDR3 nucleotides: TGTGCCAGCAGTGAAGAGGCGGGAGCCAGTTCACCCCTCCACTTT.